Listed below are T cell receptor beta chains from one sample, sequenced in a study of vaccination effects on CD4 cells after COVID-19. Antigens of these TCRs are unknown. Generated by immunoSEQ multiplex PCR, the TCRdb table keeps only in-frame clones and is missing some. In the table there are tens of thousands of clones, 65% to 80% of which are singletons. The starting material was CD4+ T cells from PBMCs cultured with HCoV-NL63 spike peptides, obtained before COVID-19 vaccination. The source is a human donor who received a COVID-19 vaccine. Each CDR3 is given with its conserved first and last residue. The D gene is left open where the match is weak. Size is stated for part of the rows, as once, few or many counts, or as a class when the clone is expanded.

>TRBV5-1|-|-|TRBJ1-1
TGCGCCAGCAGCACCCGGGCCTTTCAGGACACTGAAGCTTTCTTT
CASSTRAFQDTEAFF
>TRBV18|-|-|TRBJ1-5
TGTGCCAGCTCACCTACCACCATCAAGGATTTTGCCAATCAGCCCCAGCATTTT
CASSPTTIKDFANQPQHF
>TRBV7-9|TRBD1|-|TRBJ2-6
TGTGCCAGCAGCCCCCGGACAGGACGAAGCTCTGGGGCCAACGTCCTGACTTTC
CASSPRTGRSSGANVLTF
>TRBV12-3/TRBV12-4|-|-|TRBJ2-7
TGTGCCAGCAGTTTCGGCACTGCCTACGAGCAGTACTTC
CASSFGTAYEQYF
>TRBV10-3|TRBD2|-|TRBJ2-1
TGTGCCATCAGTGATCCCGGGACTAGCGAAGTTCAGGGTGAGCAGTTCTTC
CAISDPGTSEVQGEQFF
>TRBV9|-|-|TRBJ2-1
TGTGCCAGCAGCGCGGGGGCCCGGATGGGAGGCTACAATGAGCAGTTCTTC
CASSAGARMGGYNEQFF
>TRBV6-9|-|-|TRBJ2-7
TGTGCCAGCAGTTATCCACCCGTGGGGACCCCTTACGAGCAGTACTTC
CASSYPPVGTPYEQYF
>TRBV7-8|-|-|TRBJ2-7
TGTGCCAGCAGCTTAGGGCCGACTGCCTACGAGCAGTACTTC
CASSLGPTAYEQYF
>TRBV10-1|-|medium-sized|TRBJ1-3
TGCGCCAGCAGTGTTGACAGCTCTGGAAACACCATATATTTT
CASSVDSSGNTIYF
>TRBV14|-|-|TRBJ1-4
TGTGCCAGCAGCCCCCTCGGGGGCGGGGGAGAAAAACTGTTTTTT
CASSPLGGGGEKLFF
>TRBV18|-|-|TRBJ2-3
TGTGCCAGCTCACCGAGCACAGATACGCAGTATTTT
CASSPSTDTQYF
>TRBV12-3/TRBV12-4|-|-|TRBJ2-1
TGTGCCAGCAGTTCCAATGAGCAGTTCTTC
CASSSNEQFF
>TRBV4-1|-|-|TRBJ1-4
TGCGCCAGCAGCCGTACTATCGGGGCAGGGTACGAAAAACTGTTTTTT
CASSRTIGAGYEKLFF
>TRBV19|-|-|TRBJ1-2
TGTGCCAGCCTCGGCTATGGCTACACCTTC
CASLGYGYTF
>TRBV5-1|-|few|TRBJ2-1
TGCGCCAGCACTTCCGAGGACTTGGCGGGCCCGAGGGTCTTC
CASTSEDLAGPRVF
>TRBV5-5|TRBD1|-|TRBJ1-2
TGTGCCAGCAGCTTGGAGGGACAGGGGATAGGCTACACCTTC
CASSLEGQGIGYTF
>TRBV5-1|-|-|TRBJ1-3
TGCGCCAGCAGCGACTGGAGCTCTGGAAACACCATATATTTT
CASSDWSSGNTIYF
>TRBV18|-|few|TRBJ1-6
TGTGCCAGCTCACCACCGGGATTGCGGGGCTTGGGGGTTAGATCACCCCTCCACTTT
CASSPPGLRGLGVRSPLHF
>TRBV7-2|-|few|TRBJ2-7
TGTGCCAGCAGCTTAGCGGGTACTATAGGGGGTTACGAGCAGTACTTC
CASSLAGTIGGYEQYF
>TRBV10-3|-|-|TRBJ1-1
TGTGCCATCGGAGGGGGGGCGGTTTTGAACACTGAAGCTTTCTTT
CAIGGGAVLNTEAFF
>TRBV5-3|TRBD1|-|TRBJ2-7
TGTGCCAGAAGCTTATCTTCCGGGACAGGGCCCATCCCACTCTCCCTAGCTCCCTACGAGCAGTACTTC
CARSLSSGTGPIPLSLAPYEQYF
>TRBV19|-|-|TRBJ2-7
TGTGCCAGTAGCCAGGGACATGAGATCTACGAGCAGTACTTC
CASSQGHEIYEQYF
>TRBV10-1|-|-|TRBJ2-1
TGCGCCAGCAGTGTAGGGGGAGAATCCTACAATGAGCAGTTCTTC
CASSVGGESYNEQFF
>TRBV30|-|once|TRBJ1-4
TGTGCCTGGGGGATGTCCAATGAAAAACTGTTTTTT
CAWGMSNEKLFF
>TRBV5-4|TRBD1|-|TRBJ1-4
TGTGCCAGCAGCGGAGGGGGCCCCCTTGAAAAACTGTTTTTT
CASSGGGPLEKLFF
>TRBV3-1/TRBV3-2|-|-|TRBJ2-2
TGTGCCAGCAGCCAAGTTGACACTGGGGAGCTGTTTTTT
CASSQVDTGELFF
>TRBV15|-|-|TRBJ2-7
TGTGCCACCAGCAGAGATGCCTACGAGCAGTACTTC
CATSRDAYEQYF
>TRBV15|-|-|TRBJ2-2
TGTGCCACCAGCAGAGATTTGGCGCGGAACACCGGGGAGCTGTTTTTT
CATSRDLARNTGELFF
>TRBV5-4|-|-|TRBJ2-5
TGTGCCAGCAGCTTGGTTTCGACAGGCTACGGAGAGACCCAGTACTTC
CASSLVSTGYGETQYF
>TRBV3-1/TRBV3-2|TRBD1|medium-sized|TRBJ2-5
TGTGCCAGCAGCCAAGATCTTCTGACAGGGGGCCAAGAGACCCAGTACTTC
CASSQDLLTGGQETQYF
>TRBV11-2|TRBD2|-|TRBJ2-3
TGTGCCAGCAGCTTAGATCCCCGGACTAGCGGACTGCGGGCAAATACGCAGTATTTT
CASSLDPRTSGLRANTQYF
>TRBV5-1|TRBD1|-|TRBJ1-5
TGCGCCAGCAGCTTGGGGGACAGGGGAAGCAATCAGCCCCAGCATTTT
CASSLGDRGSNQPQHF
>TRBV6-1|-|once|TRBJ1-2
TGTGCCAGCAGTGAAGGGGTAATAAGCTATGGCTACACCTTC
CASSEGVISYGYTF
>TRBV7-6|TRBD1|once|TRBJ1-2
TGTGCCAGCAGCGGTAGGTACCGGGACAGGGGTGGCTACACCTTC
CASSGRYRDRGGYTF
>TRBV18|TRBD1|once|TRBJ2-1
TGTGCCAGCTCACCGGGGACAGGGGGCAATGAGCAGTTCTTC
CASSPGTGGNEQFF
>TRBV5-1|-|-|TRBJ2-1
TGCGCCAGCAGCTCCTCCCTAGGGGTGGGCAATGAGCAGTTCTTC
CASSSSLGVGNEQFF
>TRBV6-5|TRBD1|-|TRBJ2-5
TGTGCCAGCAGTTGGGACAGGGGGTCAGAGACCCAGTACTTC
CASSWDRGSETQYF
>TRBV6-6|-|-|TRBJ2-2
TGTGCCAGCAGTCAGGACGGGTTCACCGGGGAGCTGTTTTTT
CASSQDGFTGELFF
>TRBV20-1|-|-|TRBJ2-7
TGCAGTGCTAGTGCGCTAGCGAAGGCCTACGAGCAGTACTTC
CSASALAKAYEQYF
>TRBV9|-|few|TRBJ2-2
TGTGCCAGCAGCGTAGAATCTACAGGGAGGTTGGGCACCGGGGAGCTGTTTTTT
CASSVESTGRLGTGELFF
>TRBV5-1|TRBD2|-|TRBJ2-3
TGCGCCAGCAGCCTAGGGACTAGCGGGCCCACAGATACGCAGTATTTT
CASSLGTSGPTDTQYF
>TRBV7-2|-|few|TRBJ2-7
TGTGCCAGCAGCTTAGGGGTCGGTGTATACGAGCAGTACTTC
CASSLGVGVYEQYF
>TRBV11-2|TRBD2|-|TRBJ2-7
TGTGCCAGCAGCTTAAGGGAGGGCCTCTCCTACGAGCAGTACTTC
CASSLREGLSYEQYF
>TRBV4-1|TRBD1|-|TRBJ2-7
TGCGCCAGCAGCCAGTCCGGGACAGACGTTTTCTACGAGCAGTACTTC
CASSQSGTDVFYEQYF
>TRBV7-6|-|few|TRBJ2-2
TGTGCCAGCAGCTTAGTCGCGGGCAGGGGAGGTACCGGGGAGCTGTTTTTT
CASSLVAGRGGTGELFF
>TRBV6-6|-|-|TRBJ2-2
TGTGCCAGCAGCCGTAGGTCAGGAGGGACCGGGGAGCTGTTTTTT
CASSRRSGGTGELFF
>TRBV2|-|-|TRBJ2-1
TGTGCCAGCAAATCCAGCCATGAGCAGTTCTTC
CASKSSHEQFF
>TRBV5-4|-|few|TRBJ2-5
TGTGCCAGCAGCTTGGCGGGCGGCGCAGAGACCCAGTACTTC
CASSLAGGAETQYF
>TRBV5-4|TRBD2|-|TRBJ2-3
TGTGCCAGCAGCCTGAGCCCACTAGCGGATAACACAGATACGCAGTATTTT
CASSLSPLADNTDTQYF
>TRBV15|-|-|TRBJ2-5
TGTGCCACCAGCAGAGGAGCGGAGCAAGAGACCCAGTACTTC
CATSRGAEQETQYF
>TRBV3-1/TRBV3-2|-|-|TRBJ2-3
TGTGCCAGCAGCCAAGAGATGGGTTCTAGCACAGATACGCAGTATTTT
CASSQEMGSSTDTQYF
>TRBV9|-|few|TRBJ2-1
TGTGCCAGCAGCGTAGTTCTAGCGTGGGACTCCTACAATGAGCAGTTCTTC
CASSVVLAWDSYNEQFF